The entry below describes one T cell receptor (beta chain). Trimming left V 3 bases short and J 5 bases short, with 10 bases between. The CDR3 covers 14 residues. Germline lookup yields CDR1 MNHEY and CDR2 SMNVEV (reference sequence). The data stem from a study of blood T cell repertoires in COVID-19. The table came from immunoSEQ multiplex PCR; TCRdb's copy has only in-frame clones and leaves some out. The sample carries some 100,000 clones, approximately 90% recorded once. The TCR originated in a woman of 80 years or more with active COVID-19. The gene calls are TRBV27 and TRBJ1-4, with D possibly matching TRBD1 (6 bases). Sequencing was done on a sample of peripheral blood. The CDR3, as DNA: TGTGCCAGCAGTTTCCGGGGGGCGAATGAAAAACTGTTTTTT. Amino acids: CASSFRGANEKLFF.